Listed below are T cell receptor beta chains from one sample, sequenced in a study of T cell responses to AZD1222 COVID-19 vaccine. TCRdb's copy holds only in-frame clones and misses some; the assay was immunoSEQ multiplex PCR. The table includes about 150,000 clones, roughly 90% detected once. This specimen consisted of peripheral blood, obtained on day 0 of AZD1222 vaccination. These receptors were taken from an adult in good health. The CDR3 runs from the conserved cysteine through the conserved F or W. D genes are given only for firm matches. The size field is filled for only some rows; it gives once, few, many or a size class.

J gene: TRBJ2-7; clone size: NA; V gene: TRBV2; D gene: NA; CDR3 length: 13; CDR3 protein: CASKLAASYEQYF; CDR3 DNA: TGTGCCAGCAAATTGGCGGCCTCCTACGAGCAGTACTTC
J gene: TRBJ2-5; clone size: NA; V gene: TRBV24-1; D gene: NA; CDR3 length: 11; CDR3 protein: CAQGGKETQYF; CDR3 DNA: TGTGCCCAGGGGGGTAAGGAGACCCAGTACTTC
J gene: TRBJ1-1; clone size: NA; V gene: TRBV5-1; D gene: TRBD1; CDR3 length: 17; CDR3 protein: CASSARQGARSNTEAFF; CDR3 DNA: TGCGCCAGCAGCGCCCGACAGGGGGCGAGATCAAACACTGAAGCTTTCTTT
J gene: TRBJ1-2; clone size: NA; V gene: TRBV11-1; D gene: NA; CDR3 length: 13; CDR3 protein: CASSLEGNGGYTF; CDR3 DNA: TGTGCCAGCAGCTTAGAGGGGAACGGTGGCTACACCTTC
J gene: TRBJ2-2; clone size: once; V gene: TRBV5-1; D gene: NA; CDR3 length: 11; CDR3 protein: CASSFNQGLFF; CDR3 DNA: TGCGCCAGCAGCTTTAACCAGGGGCTGTTTTTT
J gene: TRBJ1-2; clone size: NA; V gene: TRBV7-9; D gene: TRBD1; CDR3 length: 13; CDR3 protein: CASSSGTVFGYTF; CDR3 DNA: TGTGCCAGCAGCAGCGGGACAGTTTTCGGCTACACCTTC
J gene: TRBJ2-3; clone size: NA; V gene: TRBV4-1; D gene: TRBD1; CDR3 length: 17; CDR3 protein: CASSQDHSGQETDTQYF; CDR3 DNA: TGCGCCAGCAGCCAAGACCACTCGGGACAGGAAACAGATACGCAGTATTTT
J gene: TRBJ1-1; clone size: once; V gene: TRBV19; D gene: TRBD1; CDR3 length: 15; CDR3 protein: CASSISDRGNTEAFF; CDR3 DNA: TGTGCCAGTAGTATCTCAGACAGGGGGAACACTGAAGCTTTCTTT
J gene: TRBJ1-1; clone size: NA; V gene: TRBV12-3/TRBV12-4; D gene: NA; CDR3 length: 11; CDR3 protein: CASRMGFEAFF; CDR3 DNA: TGTGCCAGCAGGATGGGGTTTGAAGCTTTCTTT
J gene: TRBJ1-2; clone size: once; V gene: TRBV5-5; D gene: NA; CDR3 length: 15; CDR3 protein: CASSLVGQANYGYTF; CDR3 DNA: TGTGCCAGCAGCTTGGTGGGGCAGGCTAACTATGGCTACACCTTC
J gene: TRBJ1-4; clone size: NA; V gene: TRBV28; D gene: TRBD1; CDR3 length: 17; CDR3 protein: CASTRVAGGFGDEKLFF; CDR3 DNA: TGTGCCAGCACCCGAGTGGCAGGGGGTTTCGGGGATGAAAAACTGTTTTTT
J gene: TRBJ1-2; clone size: NA; V gene: TRBV29-1; D gene: NA; CDR3 length: 13; CDR3 protein: CSVEQGIKYGYTF; CDR3 DNA: TGCAGCGTTGAACAGGGGATAAAGTATGGCTACACCTTC
J gene: TRBJ1-6; clone size: few; V gene: TRBV15; D gene: NA; CDR3 length: 14; CDR3 protein: CATSRDGRDSPLHF; CDR3 DNA: TGTGCCACCAGCAGAGATGGGAGGGATTCACCCCTCCACTTT
J gene: TRBJ1-2; clone size: NA; V gene: TRBV7-9; D gene: TRBD1; CDR3 length: 15; CDR3 protein: CASSQEPGGDYGYTF; CDR3 DNA: TGTGCCAGCAGCCAGGAGCCAGGGGGGGACTATGGCTACACCTTC
J gene: TRBJ1-1; clone size: NA; V gene: TRBV14; D gene: NA; CDR3 length: 15; CDR3 protein: CASSQDWGVSTEAFF; CDR3 DNA: TGTGCCAGCAGCCAAGACTGGGGGGTAAGCACTGAAGCTTTCTTT
J gene: TRBJ1-6; clone size: NA; V gene: TRBV2; D gene: NA; CDR3 length: 13; CDR3 protein: CASSEAPDSPLHF; CDR3 DNA: TGTGCCAGCAGTGAAGCGCCCGATTCACCCCTCCACTTT
J gene: TRBJ1-6; clone size: NA; V gene: TRBV7-8; D gene: NA; CDR3 length: 17; CDR3 protein: CASSLPRERSYNSPLHF; CDR3 DNA: TGTGCCAGCAGCTTACCGCGGGAGAGGTCCTATAATTCACCCCTCCACTTT
J gene: TRBJ1-1; clone size: NA; V gene: TRBV9; D gene: NA; CDR3 length: 15; CDR3 protein: CASSVGPGGNTEAFF; CDR3 DNA: TGTGCCAGCAGCGTAGGCCCGGGGGGGAACACTGAAGCTTTCTTT
J gene: TRBJ2-3; clone size: NA; V gene: TRBV5-8; D gene: NA; CDR3 length: 15; CDR3 protein: CASSTGQITTDTQYF; CDR3 DNA: TGTGCCAGCAGCACGGGTCAGATAACCACAGATACGCAGTATTTT
J gene: TRBJ1-1; clone size: NA; V gene: TRBV19; D gene: NA; CDR3 length: 12; CDR3 protein: CASSAWGLEAFF; CDR3 DNA: TGTGCCAGTTCGGCCTGGGGGCTTGAAGCTTTCTTT
J gene: TRBJ1-1; clone size: NA; V gene: TRBV6-5; D gene: NA; CDR3 length: 13; CDR3 protein: CASIRGANTEAFF; CDR3 DNA: TGTGCCAGCATCAGGGGCGCGAACACTGAAGCTTTCTTT
J gene: TRBJ2-5; clone size: NA; V gene: TRBV5-1; D gene: NA; CDR3 length: 12; CDR3 protein: CASSYQQETQYF; CDR3 DNA: TGCGCCAGCAGCTACCAGCAAGAGACCCAGTACTTC
J gene: TRBJ1-2; clone size: NA; V gene: TRBV3-1/TRBV3-2; D gene: NA; CDR3 length: 13; CDR3 protein: CASSPRQVHGYTF; CDR3 DNA: TGTGCCAGCAGCCCTCGACAGGTTCATGGCTACACCTTC
J gene: TRBJ2-6; clone size: NA; V gene: TRBV30; D gene: NA; CDR3 length: 14; CDR3 protein: CAWSRGSGANVLTF; CDR3 DNA: TGTGCCTGGAGTAGAGGCTCTGGGGCCAACGTCCTGACTTTC
J gene: TRBJ2-6; clone size: NA; V gene: TRBV19; D gene: NA; CDR3 length: 16; CDR3 protein: CASSIWSSSGANVLTF; CDR3 DNA: TGTGCCAGTAGTATATGGTCCAGCTCTGGGGCCAACGTCCTGACTTTC
J gene: TRBJ1-5; clone size: NA; V gene: TRBV28; D gene: TRBD1; CDR3 length: 14; CDR3 protein: CASRPDRAPQPQHF; CDR3 DNA: TGTGCCAGCAGACCGGACAGGGCCCCTCAGCCCCAGCATTTT
J gene: TRBJ1-1; clone size: NA; V gene: TRBV19; D gene: NA; CDR3 length: 13; CDR3 protein: CASSIASRGEAFF; CDR3 DNA: TGTGCCAGTAGTATTGCCTCACGGGGTGAAGCTTTCTTT
J gene: TRBJ2-7; clone size: NA; V gene: TRBV5-4; D gene: NA; CDR3 length: 15; CDR3 protein: CASSPGGIVSYEQYF; CDR3 DNA: TGTGCCAGCAGCCCGGGGGGCATAGTATCCTACGAGCAGTACTTC
J gene: TRBJ2-1; clone size: NA; V gene: TRBV9; D gene: NA; CDR3 length: 13; CDR3 protein: CASSPLKGHEQFF; CDR3 DNA: TGTGCCAGCAGCCCCTTGAAGGGTCATGAGCAGTTCTTC
J gene: TRBJ2-7; clone size: NA; V gene: TRBV28; D gene: NA; CDR3 length: 14; CDR3 protein: CASSSGSTSYEQYF; CDR3 DNA: TGTGCCAGCAGTTCGGGGTCAACCTCCTACGAGCAGTACTTC
J gene: TRBJ1-6; clone size: once; V gene: TRBV6-1; D gene: NA; CDR3 length: 19; CDR3 protein: CASSEGLSGQSRYNSPLHF; CDR3 DNA: TGTGCCAGCAGTGAAGGCCTGTCGGGTCAGTCCCGCTATAATTCACCCCTCCACTTT
J gene: TRBJ1-2; clone size: NA; V gene: TRBV30; D gene: NA; CDR3 length: 12; CDR3 protein: CAWRGGNYGYTF; CDR3 DNA: TGTGCCTGGAGGGGGGGGAACTATGGCTACACCTTC
J gene: TRBJ1-5; clone size: NA; V gene: TRBV30; D gene: NA; CDR3 length: 14; CDR3 protein: CAWSVSGSNQPQHF; CDR3 DNA: TGTGCCTGGAGTGTATCGGGTAGCAATCAGCCCCAGCATTTT
J gene: TRBJ1-3; clone size: NA; V gene: TRBV10-3; D gene: NA; CDR3 length: 14; CDR3 protein: CATSPPGAGNTIYF; CDR3 DNA: TGTGCCACCAGCCCCCCTGGGGCCGGAAACACCATATATTTT
J gene: TRBJ1-1; clone size: NA; V gene: TRBV5-6; D gene: NA; CDR3 length: 14; CDR3 protein: CASSLGGSETEAFF; CDR3 DNA: TGTGCCAGCAGCCTCGGGGGCAGTGAGACTGAAGCTTTCTTT
J gene: TRBJ1-6; clone size: once; V gene: TRBV10-3; D gene: NA; CDR3 length: 13; CDR3 protein: CARRGEPNSPLHF; CDR3 DNA: TGTGCCCGGCGGGGGGAACCAAATTCACCCCTCCACTTT
J gene: TRBJ1-1; clone size: NA; V gene: TRBV11-2; D gene: NA; CDR3 length: 16; CDR3 protein: CASSPGVGPMNTEAFF; CDR3 DNA: TGTGCCAGCAGCCCAGGTGTAGGTCCCATGAACACTGAAGCTTTCTTT
J gene: TRBJ2-7; clone size: few; V gene: TRBV6-2/TRBV6-3; D gene: TRBD2; CDR3 length: 15; CDR3 protein: CASSYIGGGAYEQYF; CDR3 DNA: TGTGCCAGCAGTTACATCGGCGGGGGGGCTTACGAGCAGTACTTC
J gene: TRBJ2-4; clone size: NA; V gene: TRBV30; D gene: NA; CDR3 length: 14; CDR3 protein: CAWNLGGKKNIQYF; CDR3 DNA: TGTGCCTGGAATTTAGGCGGGAAGAAAAACATTCAGTACTTC
J gene: TRBJ2-5; clone size: once; V gene: TRBV6-5; D gene: NA; CDR3 length: 13; CDR3 protein: CASRQDTQETQYF; CDR3 DNA: TGTGCCAGCAGGCAAGACACCCAAGAGACCCAGTACTTC